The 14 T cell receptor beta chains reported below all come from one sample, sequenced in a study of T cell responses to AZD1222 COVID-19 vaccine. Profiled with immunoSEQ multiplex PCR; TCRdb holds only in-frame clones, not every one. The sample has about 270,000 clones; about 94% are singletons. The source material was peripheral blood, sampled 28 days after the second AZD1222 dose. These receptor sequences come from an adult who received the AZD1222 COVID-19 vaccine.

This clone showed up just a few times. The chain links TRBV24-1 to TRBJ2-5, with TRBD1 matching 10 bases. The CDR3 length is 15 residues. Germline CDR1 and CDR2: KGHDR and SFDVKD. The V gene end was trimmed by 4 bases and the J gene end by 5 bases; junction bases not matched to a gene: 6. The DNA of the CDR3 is TGTGCCACCAGTGACATGACAGGGGGCCGGGAGACCCAGTACTTC. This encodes CATSDMTGGRETQYF.

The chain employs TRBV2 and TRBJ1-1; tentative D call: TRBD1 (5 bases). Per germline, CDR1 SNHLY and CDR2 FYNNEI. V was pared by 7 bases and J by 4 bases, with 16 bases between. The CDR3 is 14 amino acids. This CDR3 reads CASTPDHGGTEAFF. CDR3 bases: TGTGCCAGCACCCCGGACCATGGGGGCACTGAAGCTTTCTTT.

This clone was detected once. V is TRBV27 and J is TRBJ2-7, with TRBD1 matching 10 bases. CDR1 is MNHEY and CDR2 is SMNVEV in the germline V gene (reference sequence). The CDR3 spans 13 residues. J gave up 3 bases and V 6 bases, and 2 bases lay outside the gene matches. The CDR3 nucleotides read TGTGCCAGCAGCGGACAGGGGGACTACGAGCAGTACTTC. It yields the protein CASSGQGDYEQYF.

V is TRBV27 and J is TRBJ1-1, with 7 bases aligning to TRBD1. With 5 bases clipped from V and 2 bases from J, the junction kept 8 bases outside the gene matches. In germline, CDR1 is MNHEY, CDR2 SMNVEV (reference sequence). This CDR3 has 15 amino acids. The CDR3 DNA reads TGTGCCAGCAGTAAATCACAGGGGAGTAACACTGAAGCTTTCTTT. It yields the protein CASSKSQGSNTEAFF.

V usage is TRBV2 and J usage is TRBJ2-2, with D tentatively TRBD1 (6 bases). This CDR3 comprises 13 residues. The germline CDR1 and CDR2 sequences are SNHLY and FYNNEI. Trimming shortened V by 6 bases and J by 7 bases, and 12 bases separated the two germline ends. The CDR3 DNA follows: TGTGCCAGCAGCCTAAAGGGGGTCGGGGAGCTGTTTTTT. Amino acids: CASSLKGVGELFF.

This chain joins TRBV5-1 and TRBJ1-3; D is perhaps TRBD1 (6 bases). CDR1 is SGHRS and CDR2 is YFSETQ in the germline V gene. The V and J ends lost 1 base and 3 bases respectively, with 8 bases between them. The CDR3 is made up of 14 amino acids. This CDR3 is CASSLQQGGNTIYF. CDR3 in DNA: TGCGCCAGCAGCTTGCAACAGGGTGGAAACACCATATATTTT.

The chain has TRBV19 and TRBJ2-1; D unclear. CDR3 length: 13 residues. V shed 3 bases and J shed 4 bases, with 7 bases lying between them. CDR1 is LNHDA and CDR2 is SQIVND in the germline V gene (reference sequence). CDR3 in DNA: TGTGCCAGTAGTATTAGTGGGTACAATGAGCAGTTCTTC. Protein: CASSISGYNEQFF.

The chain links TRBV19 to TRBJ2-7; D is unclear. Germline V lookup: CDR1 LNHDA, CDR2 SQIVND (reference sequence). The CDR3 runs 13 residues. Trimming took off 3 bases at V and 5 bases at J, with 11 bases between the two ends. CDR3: CASSMGSTNEQYF. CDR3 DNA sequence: TGTGCCAGTAGTATGGGATCCACTAACGAGCAGTACTTC.

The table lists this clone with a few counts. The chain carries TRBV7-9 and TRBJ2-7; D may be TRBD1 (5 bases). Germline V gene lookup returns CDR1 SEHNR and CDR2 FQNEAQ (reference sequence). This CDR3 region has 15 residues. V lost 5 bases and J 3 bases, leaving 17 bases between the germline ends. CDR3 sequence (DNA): TGTGCCAGCAGCAACAGGACAAGTAGAATCTACGAGCAGTACTTC. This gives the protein CASSNRTSRIYEQYF. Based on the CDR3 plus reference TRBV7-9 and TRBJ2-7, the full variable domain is DTGVSQNPRHKITKRGQNVTFRCDPISEHNRLYWYRQTLGQGPEFLTYFQNEAQLEKSRLLSDRFSAERPKGSFSTLEIQRTEQGDSAMYLCASSNRTSRIYEQYFGPGTRLTVT.

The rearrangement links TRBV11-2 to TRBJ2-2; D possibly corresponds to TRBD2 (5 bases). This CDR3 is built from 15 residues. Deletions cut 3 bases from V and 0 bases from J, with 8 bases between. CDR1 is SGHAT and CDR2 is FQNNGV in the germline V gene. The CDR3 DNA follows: TGTGCCAGCAGCTTCCGGGGATCGAACACCGGGGAGCTGTTTTTT. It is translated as CASSFRGSNTGELFF.

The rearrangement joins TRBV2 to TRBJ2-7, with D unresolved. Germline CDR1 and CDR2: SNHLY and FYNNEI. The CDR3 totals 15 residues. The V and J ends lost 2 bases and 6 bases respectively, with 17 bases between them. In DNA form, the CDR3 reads TGTGCCAGCAGTGAAAGGTCAGTCAGCGTTTCCGAGCAGTACTTC. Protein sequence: CASSERSVSVSEQYF.

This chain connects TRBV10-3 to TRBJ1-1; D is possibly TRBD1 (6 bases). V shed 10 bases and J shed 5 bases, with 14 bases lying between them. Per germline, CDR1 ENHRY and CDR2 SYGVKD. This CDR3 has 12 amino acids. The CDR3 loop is CASTGIGTEAFF. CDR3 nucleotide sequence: TGTGCCAGTACAGGGATTGGAACTGAAGCTTTCTTT.

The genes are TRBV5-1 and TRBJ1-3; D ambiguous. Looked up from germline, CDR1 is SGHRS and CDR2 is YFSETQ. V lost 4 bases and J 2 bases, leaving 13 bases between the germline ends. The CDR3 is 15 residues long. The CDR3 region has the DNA TGCGCCAGCAGCCCCCGTGCGGGTACTGGAAACACCATATATTTT. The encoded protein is CASSPRAGTGNTIYF.

This chain's CDR3 is CASRRQGYNQPQHF. For the CDR3, the DNA is TGTGCCAGCAGAAGACAGGGGTACAATCAGCCCCAGCATTTT. The chain carries TRBV6-5 and TRBJ1-5; 8 bases agree with TRBD1. Germline V gene data show CDR1 as MNHEY and CDR2 as SVGAGI. Trimming cost V 6 bases and J 3 bases; bases outside gene matches: 4. This CDR3 region has 14 residues.